The 15 T cell receptor beta chains below all came from one sample that was sequenced in a study of blood T cell repertoires in COVID-19. Assay: immunoSEQ multiplex PCR; the TCRdb copy retains only in-frame clones and omits some. The sample lists hundreds of thousands of clones; 85% to 90% were seen once. The sequencing sample was made of peripheral blood. These receptors were obtained from a man younger than 30 with COVID-19, enrolled during active disease.

The V gene is TRBV7-2, the J gene TRBJ2-1, with 11 bases matching TRBD2. The length of the CDR3 is 17 residues. Germline-derived CDR1 and CDR2 are SGHTA and FQGNSA. The junction had 8 bases not matched to a gene; V was cut back by 3 bases and J by 4 bases. CDR3 in DNA: TGTGCCAGCAGCTTTCAAGGGACTAGCGGTATTTACAATGAGCAGTTCTTC. Amino acids: CASSFQGTSGIYNEQFF.

The chain recombines TRBV5-1 with TRBJ2-7; 9 nucleotides align to TRBD2. In germline, CDR1 is SGHRS, CDR2 YFSETQ. Losses at the gene ends were 4 bases for V and 5 bases for J; bases not matched to a gene: 7. The CDR3 has 14 amino acids. The CDR3 DNA follows: TGCGCCAGCAGCGCGGGGGGGGTCGAGGACGAGCAGTACTTC. Encoded protein: CASSAGGVEDEQYF.

The J gene is TRBJ2-2, the V gene TRBV5-4, with TRBD2 identical over 12 bases. V lost 2 bases to trimming and J lost 7 bases; unmatched junction nucleotides: 9. This CDR3 region has 17 residues. Germline lookup yields CDR1 SGHNT and CDR2 YYREEE (reference sequence). CDR3 DNA: TGTGCCAGCAGCTTACGCCGACTAGCGGGAGAGGTCGGGGAGCTGTTTTTT. It encodes CASSLRRLAGEVGELFF.

V gene TRBV2 combines with J gene TRBJ2-2, with D tentatively TRBD2 (5 bases). The CDR3 runs to 14 residues. V dropped 7 bases and J dropped 1 base, with 10 bases sitting between them. Germline assignment: CDR1 SNHLY and CDR2 FYNNEI. Here the CDR3 reads CASTRTVNTGELFF. CDR3 DNA: TGTGCCAGCACCCGGACTGTGAACACCGGGGAGCTGTTTTTT.

The chain is built from TRBV21-1 and TRBJ1-5; the listed D gene, TRBD1, was not tested against the DNA. TRBV21-1 is a pseudogene. The CDR3 has 15 amino acids. CDR3 residues: CASSKAGTGIQPQHF. The CDR3 bases are TGTGCCAGCAGCAAAGCAGGGACAGGGATCCAGCCCCAGCATTTT.

The J gene is TRBJ1-1, the V gene TRBV29-1; D call uncertain. V lost 6 bases to trimming and J lost 0 bases, with 11 bases between them. The CDR3 totals 13 residues. From germline, CDR1 is SQVTM and CDR2 ANQGSEA. The CDR3 DNA is TGCAGCGTCTCAAGGGAGATGAACACTGAAGCTTTCTTT. Protein: CSVSREMNTEAFF.

The chain combines TRBV19 with TRBJ2-3; TRBD2 agrees at 11 bases. Trimming cost V 1 base and J 2 bases; bases outside gene matches: 2. The CDR3 spans 16 residues. Germline V CDR1 and CDR2: LNHDA, SQIVND (reference sequence). The CDR3 DNA sequence: TGTGCCAGTAGTATAGGACTAGCGGGGACCACAGATACGCAGTATTTT. Protein product: CASSIGLAGTTDTQYF. Using reference TRBV19 and TRBJ2-3 for the parts outside the CDR3, the full variable domain is DGGITQSPKYLFRKEGQNVTLSCEQNLNHDAMYWYRQDPGQGLRLIYYSQIVNDFQKGDIAEGYSVSREKKESFPLTVTSAQKNPTAFYLCASSIGLAGTTDTQYFGPGTRLTVL.

This chain links TRBV6-5 with TRBJ1-2; the match to TRBD1 covers 9 bases. The V segment lost 5 bases and the J segment 1 base; nucleotides outside the gene matches: 2. The CDR3 contains 14 residues. Germline V gene sequence: CDR1 MNHEY, CDR2 SVGAGI. The CDR3 sequence: CASSTGGGNYGYTF. As DNA, the CDR3 is TGTGCCAGCAGTACAGGGGGCGGTAACTATGGCTACACCTTC.

This chain links TRBV27 with TRBJ2-2; 7 bases are shared with TRBD1. This CDR3 is built from 16 residues. V was clipped by 6 bases and J by 0 bases; unmatched bases: 7. In germline, CDR1 is MNHEY, CDR2 SMNVEV (reference sequence). The CDR3 DNA follows: TGTGCCAGCAGGCTAACAGGGGCCTCGAACACCGGGGAGCTGTTTTTT. Translated, it gives CASRLTGASNTGELFF.

Written as DNA, the CDR3 is TGTGCCAGCAGCCAAGACCCTAGCGGGATTCTTACAGATACGCAGTATTTT. Its translation: CASSQDPSGILTDTQYF. The V call is TRBV3-1 (or the pseudogene TRBV3-2), the J call TRBJ2-3; 9 bases are shared with TRBD2. V was pared by 0 bases and J by 3 bases, with 7 bases of the junction left unmatched. This CDR3 region has 17 residues. Looked up from germline, CDR1 is LGHDT and CDR2 is YNNKEL (reference sequence).

The genes are TRBV11-3 and TRBJ1-3, with D unresolved. Trimming removed 1 base from V and 2 bases from J, with 9 bases in between. The germline CDR1 and CDR2 sequences are SGHNT and YENEEA. The CDR3 has 15 residues. The chain's CDR3 is CASSLVSATGNTIYF. The CDR3 nucleotides are TGTGCCAGCAGCTTAGTAAGTGCGACTGGAAACACCATATATTTT.

Only one count was recorded for this clone. The chain couples TRBV5-1 to TRBJ2-7, with 13 bases aligning to TRBD2. Per the germline V gene, CDR1 is SGHRS and CDR2 is YFSETQ. This CDR3 comprises 19 residues. V shed 5 bases, J shed 2 bases, and the junction held 16 bases outside the gene matches. CDR3 sequence reads: CASSSRPTSGGKATYEQYF. Here the CDR3 DNA reads TGCGCCAGCAGTTCTCGCCCGACTAGCGGGGGGAAAGCTACCTACGAGCAGTACTTC.

The rearrangement uses TRBV6-5 and TRBJ2-7; D is perhaps TRBD2 (7 bases). The V end lost 6 bases, the J end lost 3 bases, and 18 bases lay between the germline ends. The germline CDR1 and CDR2 sequences are MNHEY and SVGAGI. CDR3 length: 15 amino acids. CDR3 DNA sequence: TGTGCCAGCAGGGTCGCCGGGGGGCCAGGCTACGAGCAGTACTTC. Its protein is CASRVAGGPGYEQYF.

A single count supports this clone. The DNA of the CDR3 is TGTGCCACCAGTGATCCGAGGACAGGGGTTTTCGGGGAGCTGTTTTTT. Translating it yields CATSDPRTGVFGELFF. The rearrangement uses TRBV24-1 and TRBJ2-2, with 9 bases that match TRBD1. Germline V lookup: CDR1 KGHDR, CDR2 SFDVKD. The junction had 8 bases not matched to a gene; V was cut back by 3 bases and J by 7 bases. The CDR3 has 16 residues.

The chain joins TRBV7-9 to TRBJ2-1, with a weak D call TRBD1 (7 bases). Germline CDR1 SEHNR, CDR2 FQNEAQ (reference sequence). With 1 base removed from V and 0 bases from J, the gap between germline ends came to 16 bases. The CDR3 is 18 residues long. CDR3 bases: TGTGCCAGCAGCTTAGGGCGGGACAGAATTAGCTCCTACAATGAGCAGTTCTTC. Translation: CASSLGRDRISSYNEQFF. The whole variable domain, filled in from reference TRBV7-9 and TRBJ2-1, reads DTGVSQNPRHKITKRGQNVTFRCDPISEHNRLYWYRQTLGQGPEFLTYFQNEAQLEKSRLLSDRFSAERPKGSFSTLEIQRTEQGDSAMYLCASSLGRDRISSYNEQFFGPGTRLTVL.